This is a list of T cell receptor beta chains from one sample in a study of Ad26.COV2.S vaccination and SARS-CoV-2 variants. Clones were read by immunoSEQ multiplex PCR, and TCRdb kept only the in-frame ones, dropping some. This table has around 100,000 clones, over 70% appearing once. The sample in question was peripheral blood, obtained after recovery from COVID-19. The receptors shown here come from a human donor who had recovered from COVID-19. Each CDR3 is given with its conserved first and last residue. The D gene is left open where the match is weak. Some rows mark clone size as missing; the rest say once, few, many or name a class of expanded clone.

len	v_gene	d_gene	abundance	j_gene	CDR3aa	CDR3nt
16	TRBV3-1/TRBV3-2	-	-	TRBJ1-3	CASSPRRQSTGNTIYF	TGTGCCAGCAGCCCCCGCAGGCAGTCTACTGGAAACACCATATATTTT
15	TRBV19	TRBD1	-	TRBJ1-6	CASSPETGSGSPLHF	TGTGCCAGTAGTCCTGAGACAGGGAGTGGTTCACCCCTCCACTTT
13	TRBV7-2	-	once	TRBJ2-7	CASSSHTVYEQYF	TGTGCCAGCAGCTCCCATACGGTTTACGAGCAGTACTTC
13	TRBV28	TRBD1	-	TRBJ1-2	CASSQGQHYGYTF	TGTGCCAGCAGCCAGGGACAGCACTATGGCTACACCTTC
15	TRBV24-1	TRBD2	many	TRBJ2-2	CATTPSGGNTGELFF	TGTGCCACCACCCCAAGCGGGGGAAACACCGGGGAGCTGTTTTTT
15	TRBV9	-	-	TRBJ2-2	CASSEPGVHTGELFF	TGTGCCAGCAGCGAACCAGGGGTACACACCGGGGAGCTGTTTTTT
14	TRBV4-1	-	few	TRBJ1-5	CASSVDSRNQPQHF	TGCGCCAGCAGCGTGGACAGCCGCAATCAGCCCCAGCATTTT
14	TRBV11-2	-	once	TRBJ1-1	CASSQGPVNTEAFF	TGTGCCAGCAGCCAAGGTCCGGTAAACACTGAAGCTTTCTTT
12	TRBV19	TRBD1	-	TRBJ2-2	CATRQGNGELFF	TGTGCCACCCGACAGGGGAACGGGGAGCTGTTTTTT
14	TRBV4-3	-	-	TRBJ2-7	CASSQEKGSYEQYF	TGCGCCAGCAGCCAGGAAAAGGGGTCCTACGAGCAGTACTTC
12	TRBV10-2	-	-	TRBJ2-2	CASVLTNGELFF	TGCGCCAGCGTTCTCACGAACGGGGAGCTGTTTTTT
13	TRBV3-1/TRBV3-2	TRBD1	-	TRBJ1-5	CASSRDRDQPQHF	TGTGCCAGCAGTCGCGACAGGGATCAGCCCCAGCATTTT
14	TRBV6-1	-	-	TRBJ1-1	CASSDVGTHTEAFF	TGTGCCAGCAGTGATGTTGGGACCCACACTGAAGCTTTCTTT
17	TRBV30	TRBD2	-	TRBJ2-1	CAWSVRLAGGPNNEQFF	TGTGCCTGGAGTGTACGTTTAGCGGGGGGCCCTAACAATGAGCAGTTCTTC
14	TRBV30	-	few	TRBJ2-5	CAWSGGAYQETQYF	TGTGCCTGGAGCGGCGGGGCGTACCAAGAGACCCAGTACTTC
13	TRBV3-1/TRBV3-2	-	-	TRBJ2-3	CASSPSYTDTQYF	TGTGCCAGCAGCCCTAGTTACACAGATACGCAGTATTTT
17	TRBV29-1	-	-	TRBJ1-5	CSVEDLATPTHNQPQHF	TGCAGCGTTGAAGATCTAGCCACTCCTACCCACAATCAGCCCCAGCATTTT
18	TRBV14	TRBD1	few	TRBJ2-5	CASSQDDGTGPAVETQYF	TGTGCCAGCAGCCAAGACGATGGGACAGGTCCGGCGGTAGAGACCCAGTACTTC
16	TRBV9	TRBD1	-	TRBJ2-3	CASSAQGQLSTDTQYF	TGTGCCAGCAGCGCCCAGGGACAGCTTAGCACAGATACGCAGTATTTT
16	TRBV24-1	TRBD1	few	TRBJ1-1	CATSDSSGQGAIEAFF	TGTGCCACCAGTGATTCTTCCGGACAGGGGGCTATTGAAGCTTTCTTT
15	TRBV7-2	TRBD1	-	TRBJ2-4	CASSLVSGGANIQYF	TGTGCCAGCAGCTTAGTTTCAGGGGGCGCAAACATTCAGTACTTC
15	TRBV2	TRBD2	-	TRBJ2-7	CASSRDYPSSYEQYF	TGTGCCAGCAGTCGGGACTACCCGAGCTCCTACGAGCAGTACTTC
19	TRBV18	-	-	TRBJ2-3	CASSIYGPPSGGAGDTQYF	TGTGCCAGCTCCATCTACGGGCCCCCTTCTGGGGGGGCAGGGGATACGCAGTATTTT
14	TRBV27	-	few	TRBJ1-2	CASSFVGGNYGYTF	TGTGCCAGCAGTTTCGTAGGCGGAAACTATGGCTACACCTTC
18	TRBV24-1	TRBD1	once	TRBJ2-5	CATSDGGWGTGFQETQYF	TGTGCCACCAGTGATGGCGGTTGGGGGACAGGGTTCCAAGAGACCCAGTACTTC
11	TRBV16	-	-	TRBJ1-2	CASGDGYGYTF	TGTGCCAGTGGGGATGGCTATGGCTACACCTTC
14	TRBV28	TRBD1	-	TRBJ1-6	CASSLGQGLSPLHF	TGTGCCAGCAGCCTCGGACAGGGGTTATCACCCCTCCACTTT
13	TRBV28	-	-	TRBJ1-2	CASSQARFRGYTF	TGTGCCAGCAGCCAGGCCCGGTTCCGAGGCTACACCTTC
14	TRBV7-9	TRBD1	-	TRBJ1-2	CASSHDRANYGYTF	TGTGCCAGCAGCCACGACAGGGCTAACTATGGCTACACCTTC